The 7 T cell receptor beta chains presented below share a single source sample, sequenced in a study of T cells expressing NK-cell markers. TCRdb reprocessed the 5' RACE reads and keeps a single row for each CDR3 protein, giving no DNA. There are about 150,000 distinct CDR3 sequences in the sample, with over 35% held by the top ten. Material for sequencing was blood T cells: a sorted CD56 or NKG2C T cell subset, CD4+ or CD8+ T cells, or bulk PBMC T cells (not recorded which). Receptors originate from a woman aged 50 to 65 in good health.

This chain joins TRBV19 and TRBJ1-2; TCRdb names TRBD1, which stays unverified in the absence of DNA. The germline gives CDR1 LNHDA, CDR2 SQIVND (reference sequence). This CDR3 has 12 residues. CDR3 in amino acids: CASTLGSYGYTF.

J is TRBJ2-5 and V is TRBV5-1. The CDR3 covers 12 residues. Germline-derived CDR1 and CDR2 are SGHRS and YFSETQ. CDR3 protein: CASGESRETQYF.

The chain carries TRBV12-3 or TRBV12-4 and TRBJ2-7; absent DNA, TCRdb's TRBD1 call cannot be checked. The CDR3 totals 15 residues. The CDR3 here is CASSFSLGRPRGQYF.

V and J are TRBV5-1 and TRBJ1-1. Per germline, CDR1 SGHRS and CDR2 YFSETQ. The CDR3 covers 12 residues. CDR3 in amino acids: CASSLLGAEAFF.

This chain links TRBV5-1 with TRBJ1-1; with no DNA, the TCRdb D assignment of TRBD1 cannot be verified. This CDR3 has 13 residues. Per germline, CDR1 SGHRS and CDR2 YFSETQ. This chain's CDR3 is CASSPMGGTEAFF. Combining the CDR3 with reference TRBV5-1 and TRBJ1-1 gives the whole variable domain KAGVTQTPRYLIKTRGQQVTLSCSPISGHRSVSWYQQTPGQGLQFLFEYFSETQRNKGNFPGRFSGRQFSNSRSEMNVSTLELGDSALYLCASSPMGGTEAFFGQGTRLTVV.

The chain joins TRBV29-1 to TRBJ1-1; TCRdb's D gene call, TRBD1, goes unchecked for lack of DNA. Germline V CDR1 and CDR2: SQVTM, ANQGSEA. CDR3 length: 12 residues. The CDR3 region is CSVEDKGVQAFF.

The chain links TRBV12-3 or TRBV12-4 to TRBJ2-7; TCRdb's D call, TRBD1, is unchecked because there is no DNA. This CDR3 has 14 amino acids. This CDR3 reads CATGRAGNSYEQYF.